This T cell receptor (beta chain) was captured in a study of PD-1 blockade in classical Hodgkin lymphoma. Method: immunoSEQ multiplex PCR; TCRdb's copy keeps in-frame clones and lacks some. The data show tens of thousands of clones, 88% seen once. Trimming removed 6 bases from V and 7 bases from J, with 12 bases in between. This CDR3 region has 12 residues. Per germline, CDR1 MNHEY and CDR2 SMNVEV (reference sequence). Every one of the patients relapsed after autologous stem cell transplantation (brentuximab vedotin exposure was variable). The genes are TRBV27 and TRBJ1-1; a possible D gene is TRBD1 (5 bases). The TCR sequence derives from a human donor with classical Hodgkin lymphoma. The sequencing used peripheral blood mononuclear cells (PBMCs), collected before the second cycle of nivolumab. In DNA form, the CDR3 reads TGTGCCAGCAGCTGGCCCGGGGGTGAAGCTTTCTTT. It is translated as CASSWPGGEAFF.